These 29 T cell receptor beta chains were all obtained from the same sample, sequenced in a study of shared clonotypes between healthy human individuals. The data were produced by immunoSEQ multiplex PCR, yet TCRdb's version contains in-frame clones alone and is incomplete. Of about 96,000 clones listed, approximately 51% were seen once; the top ten hold more than 13%. Sequencing was done on a sample of PBMCs. These receptors were taken from a woman between 40 and 50 years old in good health. Some clones in this sample may be carry-over from other donors' samples.

The chain employs TRBV6-7 and TRBJ2-4; D tentatively fits TRBD1 or TRBD2 (5 bases each). TRBV6-7 is reported as an ORF; its role is uncertain. The CDR3 covers 19 residues. Trimming removed 6 bases at V and 3 bases at J, with 27 bases between. CDR3 bases: TGTGCCAGCAGCCCCCGGGCTGAGGGGCTGTTAAAAGACAAAAACATTCAGTACTTC. Amino acids: CASSPRAEGLLKDKNIQYF.

V and J are TRBV29-1 and TRBJ2-5, with D unclear. The DNA end lines up better with TRBJ2-7; the J call may be wrong. Looked up from germline, CDR1 is SQVTM and CDR2 is ANQGSEA. The CDR3 runs 11 residues. The CDR3 region is CSVVSTLEQYF. The CDR3 DNA sequence: TGCAGCGTTGTTAGTACCCTCGAGCAGTACTTC.

This clone was recorded many times. The gene calls are TRBV5-4 and TRBJ1-5, with TRBD1 as a possible D gene (6 bases). The CDR3 sequence is 14 residues long. V was trimmed by 4 bases and J by 2 bases, leaving 10 bases between them. CDR1 SGHNT and CDR2 YYREEE come from the germline V gene (reference sequence). The CDR3 DNA reads as TGTGCCAGCAGCCAAGGGGGGGGCAATCAGCCCCAGCATTTT. Translated, it gives CASSQGGGNQPQHF.

The chain combines TRBV30 with TRBJ2-3, with D unclear. TRBJ1-5 explains the end of the DNA better; the J call may be wrong. Germline V gene lookup returns CDR1 GTSNPN and CDR2 SVGIG (reference sequence). The CDR3 is made up of 15 amino acids. Here the CDR3 reads CAWSRASQNTDTQHF. In DNA, the CDR3 is TGTGCCTGGAGTCGAGCTAGTCAAAACACAGATACGCAGCATTTT.

The sample holds a few counts of this clone. This may stem from a read error, because a much larger clone lies one nucleotide away. Other DNA sequences from this sample encode an identical CDR3 as well. The chain is built from TRBV28 and TRBJ2-7, with 8 bases fitting TRBD1. The CDR3 is made up of 13 amino acids. Trimming removed 6 bases from V and 2 bases from J; junction bases left unmatched: 3. Germline V gene data show CDR1 as MDHEN and CDR2 as SYDVKM. The CDR3 bases are TGTGCCAGCAGCCAGGGGGCCACCTACGAGCAGTACTTC. This gives the protein CASSQGATYEQYF.

The chain joins TRBV18 to TRBJ1-1, with 8 nucleotides matching TRBD1. Germline V lookup: CDR1 KGHSH, CDR2 LQKENI. V dropped 5 bases and J dropped 1; count of bases not matched to a gene: 3. The CDR3 runs to 14 residues. The CDR3 sequence: CASSRDRWNTEAFF. CDR3 nucleotide sequence: TGTGCCAGCTCAAGGGACAGGTGGAACACTGAAGCTTTCTTT.

This chain links TRBV2 with TRBJ1-5; maybe TRBD1 (5 bases). V was clipped by 2 bases and J by 5 bases, with 10 bases between them. This CDR3 region has 14 residues. Looked up from germline, CDR1 is SNHLY and CDR2 is FYNNEI. The CDR3 region has the DNA TGTGCCAGCAGTGAACAGACAGACTATCAGCCCCAGCATTTT. It is translated as CASSEQTDYQPQHF.

This clone occurred many times. The genes are TRBV5-1 and TRBJ2-5, with 11 bases lining up with TRBD2. CDR1 is SGHRS, CDR2 YFSETQ, per germline. The CDR3 runs to 15 residues. Unmatched junction bases numbered 6, after V lost 4 bases and J lost 4 bases. The CDR3 protein is CASSPELAGVETQYF. The CDR3 bases are TGCGCCAGCAGCCCAGAACTAGCGGGAGTAGAGACCCAGTACTTC.

This rearrangement joins TRBV4-1 to TRBJ2-1; TRBD2 agrees at 7 bases. Germline CDR1 is MGHRA and CDR2 is YSYEKL. J was trimmed by 3 bases and V by 4 bases; bases with no gene match: 6. The length of the CDR3 is 15 residues. The CDR3 DNA is TGCGCCAGCAGCCCGACTGGGACTAACTACAATGAGCAGTTCTTC. Amino acid sequence: CASSPTGTNYNEQFF.

For the CDR3, the DNA is TGTGCCAGCAGCGTTACAGGTCCGTATGGCTACACCTTC. It codes for CASSVTGPYGYTF. This chain uses TRBV5-6 with TRBJ1-2; tentative D call: TRBD1 (5 bases). The CDR3 has 13 amino acids. The V end was cut by 4 bases, the J end by 5 bases, with 12 bases between. The germline gives CDR1 SGHDT, CDR2 YYEEEE.

This clone was picked up one time. The chain uses TRBV5-1 and TRBJ2-7, with 10 bases lining up with TRBD1. J was trimmed by 5 bases and V by 2 bases; bases with no gene match: 10. CDR3 length: 16 amino acids. Germline CDR1 is SGHRS and CDR2 is YFSETQ. CDR3 loop: CASSFDPGTGEHEQYF. The CDR3, as DNA: TGCGCCAGCAGCTTCGACCCCGGGACAGGGGAACACGAGCAGTACTTC.

Ten or more counts support this clone. The rearrangement links TRBV5-1 to TRBJ1-5; 7 bases match TRBD1. This CDR3 spans 16 amino acids. Germline V lookup: CDR1 SGHRS, CDR2 YFSETQ. J gave up 3 bases and V 3 bases, and 9 bases lay outside the gene matches. CDR3 in DNA: TGCGCCAGCAGCTCGGAACCGGGACAGTCCAATCAGCCCCAGCATTTT. Its protein is CASSSEPGQSNQPQHF.

This clone came up many times. The J gene is TRBJ1-1, the V gene TRBV5-1; D possibly corresponds to TRBD1 (5 bases). The CDR3 has 13 residues. Between the trimmed V and J ends, which lost 4 bases and 2 bases, there was a span of 9 bases. Germline CDR1 reads SGHRS; CDR2 reads YFSETQ. The CDR3 region has the DNA TGCGCCAGCAGCGTCTGGGACAACACTGAAGCTTTCTTT. Residues: CASSVWDNTEAFF. Full variable domain (outside the CDR3, taken from reference TRBV5-1 and TRBJ1-1): KAGVTQTPRYLIKTRGQQVTLSCSPISGHRSVSWYQQTPGQGLQFLFEYFSETQRNKGNFPGRFSGRQFSNSRSEMNVSTLELGDSALYLCASSVWDNTEAFFGQGTRLTVV.

The table lists this clone with many counts. This sequence joins TRBV4-1 and TRBJ2-2, with TRBD2 as a possible D gene (6 bases). Trimming stripped 0 bases from V and 4 bases from J, with 15 bases between. The germline gives CDR1 MGHRA, CDR2 YSYEKL. CDR3 length: 17 amino acids. The CDR3 DNA is TGCGCCAGCAGCCAAGATGTTACGGGAGCCGGCACCGGGGAGCTGTTTTTT. Amino acids: CASSQDVTGAGTGELFF.

The chain combines TRBV5-8 with TRBJ1-2, with D perhaps matching TRBD1 (6 bases). CDR3 length equals 16 residues. Germline assignment: CDR1 SGHTS and CDR2 YDEGEE. Between the trimmed V and J ends, which lost 1 base and 2 bases, there was a span of 15 bases. The CDR3 nucleotides are TGTGCCAGCAGCTTGAGGGCACAGGGTTCCAACTATGGCTACACCTTC. It codes for CASSLRAQGSNYGYTF.

This clone was counted many times. The chain is built from TRBV10-3 and TRBJ2-1, with D perhaps TRBD2 (5 bases). Germline V gives CDR1 ENHRY, CDR2 SYGVKD. The V and J ends lost 8 bases and 4 bases respectively, with 12 bases between them. The length of the CDR3 is 13 residues. Here the CDR3 reads CAIQLAEYNEQFF. The CDR3 bases are TGTGCCATCCAGCTAGCTGAGTACAATGAGCAGTTCTTC.

At least ten counts were recorded for this clone. The chain employs TRBV27 and TRBJ2-5, with TRBD2 as a possible D gene (5 bases). The CDR3 consists of 13 residues. V lost 8 bases, J lost 1 base, and 11 bases lay in between. Germline loops: CDR1 MNHEY, CDR2 SMNVEV (reference sequence). CDR3 amino acids: CASSRRPQETQYF. The CDR3 DNA follows: TGTGCCAGCTCCCGGAGGCCCCAAGAGACCCAGTACTTC.

This clone has only a few counts. This chain uses TRBV5-1 with TRBJ1-1; tentative D call: TRBD1 (5 bases). The V end was cut by 0 bases, the J end by 1 base, with 10 bases between. The CDR3 is 15 amino acids. CDR1 and CDR2 (germline): SGHRS, YFSETQ. In nucleotides, the CDR3 is TGCGCCAGCAGCTTGGTGCCAGGGTCGAACACTGAAGCTTTCTTT. It yields the protein CASSLVPGSNTEAFF.

The chain is built from TRBV30 and TRBJ1-1; no definite D call. This CDR3 comprises 12 residues. V shed 0 bases and J shed 11 bases, with 13 bases lying between them. CDR1 and CDR2 from the germline V gene are GTSNPN and SVGIG (reference sequence). The CDR3 DNA sequence: TGTGCCTGGAGTGTAGGGCAGACCGGGGCTTTCTTT. Its protein product is CAWSVGQTGAFF. The full variable domain, completed using reference TRBV30 and TRBJ1-1, is SQTIHQWPATLVQPVGSPLSLECTVEGTSNPNLYWYRQAAGRGLQLLFYSVGIGQISSEVPQNLSASRPQDRQFILSSKKLLLSDSGFYLCAWSVGQTGAFFGQGTRLTVV.

The chain joins TRBV6-1 to TRBJ2-7, with 12 bases identical to TRBD2. The CDR3 has 15 residues. The V segment lost 5 bases and the J segment 3 bases; nucleotides outside the gene matches: 5. Germline CDR1 reads MNHNS; CDR2 reads SASEGT. The CDR3 protein is CASSQTSGSSYEQYF. The CDR3 coding sequence is TGTGCCAGCAGTCAGACTAGCGGGAGTAGCTACGAGCAGTACTTC.

The chain combines TRBV7-2 with TRBJ2-5, with 11 nucleotides matching TRBD2. J lost 5 bases, V lost 8 bases, and 4 bases had no gene match. Germline CDR1 is SGHTA and CDR2 is FQGNSA. This CDR3 region has 13 residues. CDR3: CASLAGGGETQYF. CDR3 nucleotides: TGTGCCAGCCTAGCGGGAGGAGGGGAGACCCAGTACTTC.

This chain connects TRBV7-6 to TRBJ2-1; 10 bases match TRBD1. CDR1 is SGHVS and CDR2 is FNYEAQ in the germline V gene. The V segment lost 5 bases and the J segment 8 bases; nucleotides outside the gene matches: 3. The CDR3 extends over 13 amino acids. The CDR3 reads CASSHDRGHEQFF. The CDR3 DNA sequence: TGTGCCAGCAGCCATGACAGGGGGCATGAGCAGTTCTTC.

The chain couples TRBV6-1 to TRBJ2-6, with D unclear. In germline, CDR1 is MNHNS, CDR2 SASEGT. The V end was cut by 1 base, the J end by 1 base, with 11 bases between. The length of the CDR3 is 17 residues. The CDR3 here is CASSEEGTRSGANVLTF. CDR3 bases: TGTGCCAGCAGTGAAGAGGGCACTCGATCTGGGGCCAACGTCCTGACTTTC.

The chain joins TRBV18 to TRBJ2-5, with 9 bases lining up with TRBD2. CDR3 length: 19 residues. Germline CDR1 and CDR2: KGHSH and LQKENI. V was pared by 3 bases and J by 2 bases, with 16 bases of the junction left unmatched. CDR3 in amino acids: CASSPMDLSSGSVQETQYF. CDR3 sequence (DNA): TGTGCCAGCTCACCGATGGACCTAAGTAGCGGGAGTGTACAAGAGACCCAGTACTTC.

This chain links TRBV29-1 with TRBJ1-5, with 9 positions matching TRBD1. This CDR3 has 13 amino acids. V lost 6 bases, J lost 4 bases, and 4 bases stayed unmatched. From germline, CDR1 is SQVTM and CDR2 ANQGSEA. CDR3 coding DNA: TGCAGCGTGTTACAGGGGGCTAATCAGCCCCAGCATTTT. Protein: CSVLQGANQPQHF.

This chain uses TRBV4-1 with TRBJ2-1; 15 bases are shared with TRBD2. The CDR3 totals 18 residues. Germline CDR1 reads MGHRA; CDR2 reads YSYEKL. V shed 0 bases, J shed 4 bases, and the junction held 4 bases outside the gene matches. The CDR3 bases are TGCGCCAGCAGCCAAGATCGGGGGACTAGCGGGAGGTACAATGAGCAGTTCTTC. Translating it yields CASSQDRGTSGRYNEQFF.

The gene calls are TRBV4-2 and TRBJ2-3; tentatively, D is TRBD2 (6 bases). The CDR3 loop spans 15 amino acids. V lost 4 bases and J lost 2, with 13 bases in between. Germline V lookup: CDR1 LGHNA, CDR2 YNFKEQ. The CDR3 reads CASSPGDSSTDTQYF. The CDR3 DNA reads as TGTGCCAGCAGCCCTGGGGACTCCTCCACAGATACGCAGTATTTT.

The V gene is TRBV5-1, the J gene TRBJ2-7, with 12 bases aligning to TRBD2. From germline, CDR1 is SGHRS and CDR2 YFSETQ. The length of the CDR3 is 16 residues. The V and J ends lost 4 bases and 1 base, in that order; junction bases with no gene match: 6. This chain's CDR3 is CASSPTSGSLSYEQYF. In DNA, the CDR3 is TGCGCCAGCAGCCCGACTAGCGGGAGTTTGTCCTACGAGCAGTACTTC.

The chain carries TRBV18 and TRBJ1-4; 8 bases line up with TRBD1. Per germline, CDR1 KGHSH and CDR2 LQKENI. Trimming cost V 3 bases and J 7 bases; bases outside gene matches: 7. The CDR3 totals 15 residues. Here the CDR3 reads CASSPRTGMAEKLFF. In nucleotides, the CDR3 is TGTGCCAGCTCACCCCGGACAGGGATGGCTGAAAAACTGTTTTTT.